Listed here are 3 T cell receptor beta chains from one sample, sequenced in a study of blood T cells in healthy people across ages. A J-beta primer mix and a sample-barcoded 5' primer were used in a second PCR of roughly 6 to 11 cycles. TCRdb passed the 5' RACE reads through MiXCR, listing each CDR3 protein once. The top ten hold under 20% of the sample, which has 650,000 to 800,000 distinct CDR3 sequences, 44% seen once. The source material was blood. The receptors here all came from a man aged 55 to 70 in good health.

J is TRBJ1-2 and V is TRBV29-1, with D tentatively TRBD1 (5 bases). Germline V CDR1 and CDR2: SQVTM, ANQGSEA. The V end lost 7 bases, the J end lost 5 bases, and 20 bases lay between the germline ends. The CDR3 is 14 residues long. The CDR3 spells CSASDVGGAYGYTF. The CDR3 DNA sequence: TGCAGCGCCTCAGATGTAGGCGGGGCATATGGCTACACCTTC.

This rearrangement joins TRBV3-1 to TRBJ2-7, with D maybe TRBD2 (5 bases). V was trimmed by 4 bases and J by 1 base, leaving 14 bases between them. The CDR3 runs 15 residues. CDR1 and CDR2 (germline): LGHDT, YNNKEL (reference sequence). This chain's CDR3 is CASSPAWTSSYEQYF. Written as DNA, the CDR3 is TGTGCCAGCAGCCCAGCCTGGACTTCTTCCTACGAGCAGTACTTC.

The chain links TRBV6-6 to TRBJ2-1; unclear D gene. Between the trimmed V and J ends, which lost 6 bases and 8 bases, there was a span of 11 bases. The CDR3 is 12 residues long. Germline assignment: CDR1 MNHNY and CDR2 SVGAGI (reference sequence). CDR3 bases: TGTGCCAGCAGCCCCCGGAACGATGAGCAGTTCTTC. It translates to CASSPRNDEQFF.